This T cell receptor (beta chain) was recovered during a study of regulatory T cells in long-lasting Graves disease. This clonotype has at least ten counts. As to time point: newly diagnosed GD, antithyroid drugs for less than 3 months. Extracted PBMC RNA gave rise to the TCR library. To make TCR beta libraries, researchers used iRepertoire HTBI primers and Arm-PCR of CDR3 regions. Via MiXCR, TCRdb re-called the multiplex PCR reads, giving one row per CDR3 protein. The sample includes approximately 490,000 distinct CDR3 sequences, 15% to 20% seen only once; the top ten take 9% to 15%. The same data also went into a second study, on T cells in Graves' hyperthyroidism and ophthalmopathy.

The material sequenced was peripheral blood mononuclear cells (PBMCs), taken at new diagnosis, from a patient treated with antithyroid drugs. This TCR derives from a middle-aged man with Graves disease.

The DNA of the CDR3 is TGTGCCGGGTCTTCCAGCTCCTACAATGAGCAGTTCTTC. Protein sequence: CAGSSSSYNEQFF. This chain uses TRBV11-1 with TRBJ2-1; D gene unclear. Looked up from germline, CDR1 is SGHAT and CDR2 is FQDESV (reference sequence). The CDR3 spans 13 residues. V lost 11 bases and J 0 bases, leaving 11 bases between the germline ends.